These T cell receptor beta chains were read from a single sample in a study of blood T cell repertoires in COVID-19. Sequencing used immunoSEQ multiplex PCR; TCRdb keeps in-frame clones, though not all of them. The sample comprises about 440,000 clones, roughly 88% of which are singletons, and around 12% rests with the top ten. What was sequenced was peripheral blood. These receptors were taken from a woman aged 45-59 years with COVID-19, enrolled during active disease. CDR3s include the opening cysteine and the closing phenylalanine or tryptophan. The D gene is left open where the match is weak. The listing skips clone size in some rows; elsewhere it reads once, few, many or a size class.

CDR3 protein: CASSLYDSGLNQPQHF
CDR3 DNA: TGCGCCAGCAGCCTTTATGATAGCGGCCTCAATCAGCCCCAGCATTTT
clone size: few
J gene: TRBJ1-5
D gene: .
V gene: TRBV4-1

CDR3 protein: CASSPGVVRGDPRDTQYF
CDR3 DNA: TGCGCCAGCAGCCCCGGGGTAGTCAGGGGGGACCCCCGAGATACGCAGTATTTT
clone size: .
J gene: TRBJ2-3
D gene: .
V gene: TRBV10-1

CDR3 protein: CSVLGQGTKNIQYF
CDR3 DNA: TGCAGCGTCCTAGGACAGGGGACCAAAAACATTCAGTACTTC
clone size: .
J gene: TRBJ2-4
D gene: TRBD1
V gene: TRBV29-1

CDR3 protein: CASSVGPRGPHNEQFF
CDR3 DNA: TGTGCCAGCAGCGTAGGACCCAGGGGGCCCCACAATGAGCAGTTCTTC
clone size: .
J gene: TRBJ2-1
D gene: TRBD1
V gene: TRBV9

CDR3 protein: CAWRGGAQNTEAFF
CDR3 DNA: TGTGCCTGGAGAGGGGGGGCCCAGAACACTGAAGCTTTCTTT
clone size: .
J gene: TRBJ1-1
D gene: .
V gene: TRBV30

CDR3 protein: CASSFGPPRWELFF
CDR3 DNA: TGTGCCAGCAGTTTTGGGCCGCCTCGGTGGGAGCTGTTTTTT
clone size: .
J gene: TRBJ2-2
D gene: .
V gene: TRBV27

CDR3 protein: CASSKPSGQETQYF
CDR3 DNA: TGTGCCAGCTCAAAGCCTAGCGGGCAAGAGACCCAGTACTTC
clone size: .
J gene: TRBJ2-5
D gene: TRBD2
V gene: TRBV18

CDR3 protein: CASSLYGGGNQPQHF
CDR3 DNA: TGTGCCAGCAGTTTATATGGGGGCGGCAATCAGCCCCAGCATTTT
clone size: .
J gene: TRBJ1-5
D gene: .
V gene: TRBV27

CDR3 protein: CASSLSTGKGYGYTF
CDR3 DNA: TGTGCCAGCAGCTTATCAACAGGGAAGGGCTATGGCTACACCTTC
clone size: once
J gene: TRBJ1-2
D gene: .
V gene: TRBV7-6

CDR3 protein: CASSTTGTGMNTEAFF
CDR3 DNA: TGTGCCAGCAGCACCACCGGCACGGGAATGAACACTGAAGCTTTCTTT
clone size: once
J gene: TRBJ1-1
D gene: .
V gene: TRBV7-9

CDR3 protein: CASSLAGDRSYSPLHF
CDR3 DNA: TGCGCCAGCAGCTTGGCCGGGGACAGGTCCTATTCACCCCTCCACTTT
clone size: .
J gene: TRBJ1-6
D gene: TRBD1
V gene: TRBV5-1

CDR3 protein: CASSYPAGEQYF
CDR3 DNA: TGTGCCAGCAGTTACCCCGCCGGGGAGCAGTACTTC
clone size: .
J gene: TRBJ2-7
D gene: .
V gene: TRBV6-6

CDR3 protein: CSVGQFSANYGYTF
CDR3 DNA: TGCAGCGTTGGACAGTTCTCGGCTAACTATGGCTACACCTTC
clone size: few
J gene: TRBJ1-2
D gene: .
V gene: TRBV29-1

CDR3 protein: CASSFSGVDNYGYTF
CDR3 DNA: TGTGCCAGCAGCTTCTCAGGGGTAGACAACTATGGCTACACCTTC
clone size: .
J gene: TRBJ1-2
D gene: .
V gene: TRBV7-7

CDR3 protein: CASSVGGQPGYEQYF
CDR3 DNA: TGTGCCAGCAGCGTAGGGGGCCAGCCAGGGTACGAGCAGTACTTC
clone size: .
J gene: TRBJ2-7
D gene: .
V gene: TRBV9

CDR3 protein: CASSQTGGGPVQYF
CDR3 DNA: TGTGCCAGCAGCCAAACCGGGGGGGGGCCGGTGCAGTACTTC
clone size: .
J gene: TRBJ2-7
D gene: TRBD2
V gene: TRBV7-9

CDR3 protein: CASMRAGNTIYF
CDR3 DNA: TGTGCCAGCATGAGGGCTGGAAACACCATATATTTT
clone size: .
J gene: TRBJ1-3
D gene: .
V gene: TRBV12-3/TRBV12-4

CDR3 protein: CASSLVAAGSEKLFF
CDR3 DNA: TGTGCCAGCAGCTTAGTGGCAGCCGGGAGTGAAAAACTGTTTTTT
clone size: .
J gene: TRBJ1-4
D gene: .
V gene: TRBV7-2

CDR3 protein: CASSTFQGIGEQYF
CDR3 DNA: TGTGCCAGCAGCACCTTTCAGGGAATAGGGGAGCAGTACTTC
clone size: .
J gene: TRBJ2-7
D gene: .
V gene: TRBV27

CDR3 protein: CASRDWELSIYF
CDR3 DNA: TGTGCCAGCAGGGACTGGGAGTTGAGCATATATTTT
clone size: .
J gene: TRBJ1-3
D gene: .
V gene: TRBV12-3/TRBV12-4

CDR3 protein: CASNRGCRRDTQYF
CDR3 DNA: TGTGCCAGCAACCGAGGGTGTCGGCGGGATACGCAGTATTTT
clone size: .
J gene: TRBJ2-3
D gene: .
V gene: TRBV6-4

CDR3 protein: CASSPGSRQPQHF
CDR3 DNA: TGTGCCAGCTCACCGGGGAGCAGGCAGCCCCAGCATTTT
clone size: .
J gene: TRBJ1-5
D gene: .
V gene: TRBV18

CDR3 protein: CASSRGLDYGYTF
CDR3 DNA: TGTGCCAGCAGCCGCGGGCTGGACTATGGCTACACCTTC
clone size: .
J gene: TRBJ1-2
D gene: .
V gene: TRBV6-5

CDR3 protein: CASSSNGGNTEAFF
CDR3 DNA: TGTGCCAGCAGTAGTAACGGGGGGAACACTGAAGCTTTCTTT
clone size: .
J gene: TRBJ1-1
D gene: .
V gene: TRBV6-5

CDR3 protein: CASRRGGGGEVMNTEAFF
CDR3 DNA: TGTGCCAGCCGTCGGGGCGGAGGGGGGGAGGTCATGAACACTGAAGCTTTCTTT
clone size: .
J gene: TRBJ1-1
D gene: .
V gene: TRBV28

CDR3 protein: CASRPTGPNTEAFF
CDR3 DNA: TGCGCCAGCAGACCTACAGGGCCGAACACTGAAGCTTTCTTT
clone size: few
J gene: TRBJ1-1
D gene: .
V gene: TRBV10-1

CDR3 protein: CASRDSPTGELFF
CDR3 DNA: TGTGCCAGCCGGGACAGTCCGACCGGGGAGCTGTTTTTT
clone size: .
J gene: TRBJ2-2
D gene: TRBD1
V gene: TRBV24-1

CDR3 protein: CASSQEGSQAPGDTEAFF
CDR3 DNA: TGTGCCAGCAGCCAAGAAGGGAGCCAGGCGCCCGGGGACACTGAAGCTTTCTTT
clone size: .
J gene: TRBJ1-1
D gene: .
V gene: TRBV14

CDR3 protein: CASSRGASGTWGTGELFF
CDR3 DNA: TGTGCCAGCAGTCGGGGGGCTAGCGGGACTTGGGGCACCGGGGAGCTGTTTTTT
clone size: .
J gene: TRBJ2-2
D gene: TRBD2
V gene: TRBV27

CDR3 protein: CSASGGQHSNQPQHF
CDR3 DNA: TGCAGTGCTAGTGGGGGACAGCATAGCAATCAGCCCCAGCATTTT
clone size: .
J gene: TRBJ1-5
D gene: TRBD1
V gene: TRBV20-1

CDR3 protein: CASTGQPTNEKLFF
CDR3 DNA: TGTGCCAGTACCGGACAGCCGACGAATGAAAAACTGTTTTTT
clone size: .
J gene: TRBJ1-4
D gene: .
V gene: TRBV19

CDR3 protein: CASSQGGTTGELFF
CDR3 DNA: TGTGCCAGCAGCCAGGGGGGAACCACCGGGGAGCTGTTTTTT
clone size: .
J gene: TRBJ2-2
D gene: .
V gene: TRBV14

CDR3 protein: CASSFVGTGVVNEQFF
CDR3 DNA: TGTGCCAGCAGTTTTGTGGGGACAGGGGTTGTCAATGAGCAGTTCTTC
clone size: .
J gene: TRBJ2-1
D gene: TRBD1
V gene: TRBV27

CDR3 protein: CASSKGGGQPQHF
CDR3 DNA: TGTGCCAGCAGCAAAGGGGGGGGCCAGCCCCAGCATTTT
clone size: .
J gene: TRBJ1-5
D gene: .
V gene: TRBV21-1

CDR3 protein: CASSTGPANYGYTF
CDR3 DNA: TGTGCCAGCAGTACAGGGCCAGCTAACTATGGCTACACCTTC
clone size: .
J gene: TRBJ1-2
D gene: .
V gene: TRBV27

CDR3 protein: CASSQDRGNEKLFF
CDR3 DNA: TGTGCCAGCAGCCAGGACAGGGGGAATGAAAAACTGTTTTTT
clone size: .
J gene: TRBJ1-4
D gene: TRBD1
V gene: TRBV5-5

CDR3 protein: CASPTGPYTEAFF
CDR3 DNA: TGTGCCAGTCCGACAGGGCCCTACACTGAAGCTTTCTTT
clone size: .
J gene: TRBJ1-1
D gene: TRBD1
V gene: TRBV19

CDR3 protein: CATSRDRVADTQYF
CDR3 DNA: TGTGCCACCAGCAGAGACAGGGTGGCAGATACGCAGTATTTT
clone size: .
J gene: TRBJ2-3
D gene: .
V gene: TRBV15

CDR3 protein: CASSPPGTSGTDTQYF
CDR3 DNA: TGTGCCAGCAGCCCGCCCGGGACTAGCGGCACAGATACGCAGTATTTT
clone size: .
J gene: TRBJ2-3
D gene: TRBD2
V gene: TRBV14

CDR3 protein: CASSPDEGARGYTF
CDR3 DNA: TGTGCCAGCTCACCGGACGAGGGGGCACGGGGCTACACCTTC
clone size: .
J gene: TRBJ1-2
D gene: TRBD1
V gene: TRBV18